This entry concerns a single T cell receptor beta chain. The target antigen is unknown. CDR3 length: 16 amino acids. V dropped 2 bases and J dropped 0 bases, with 11 bases sitting between them. CDR1 SNHLY and CDR2 FYNNEI come from the germline V gene. At cycle 4 day 1, cycle 7 day 1, and baseline, blood was sampled. These data originate in a study of OX40 agonist ivuxolimab in advanced cancers. General observations from the study: Antigen specificity remained undetermined for the expanded peripheral T cells. The 0.1-3.0 mg/kg partial responders had among the lowest clonal expansion. Clonal expansion by week 6 occurred in CD4+ and CD8+ blood T cells (at 0.1 to 3.0 mg/kg).

Assay: immunoSEQ multiplex PCR; the TCRdb copy retains only in-frame clones and omits some. The profile covers fewer than 40,000 clones, with around 83% appearing a single time and roughly a fifth taken by the ten largest. The source is an adult with an advanced solid tumor such as melanoma, head and neck, liver or kidney cancer. The sample in question was CD4+ or CD8+ T cells sorted from blood, obtained in a trial of the OX40 agonist ivuxolimab. This chain links TRBV2 with TRBJ2-1; D is unresolved. Here the CDR3 DNA reads TGTGCCAGCAGTGAACGGCGGAGACCCTCCTACAATGAGCAGTTCTTC. Amino acid sequence: CASSERRRPSYNEQFF.